This T cell receptor beta chain appears in the sequencing data of a study of CD8+ T cells in alopecia areata. About the study: For the treated group, dosing was oral tofacitinib at 5 to 10 mg twice daily.

This clone has just one count. Regarding treatment: oral pan-JAK inhibitor, 5-10 mg twice daily. RNA extraction was followed by reverse transcription into cDNA, which acted as the sequencing template. TCRdb's table, derived via immunoSEQ multiplex PCR, lists solely in-frame clones and lacks some. The table records 180,000 or so clones, about 51% of them present only once. Sequenced material: CD8+ T cells sorted from blood, taken around week 53, from a patient treated with tofacitinib. The TCR sequence derives from a human donor with alopecia areata.

CDR3 in amino acids: CASSFIKGNTEAFF. As DNA, the CDR3 is TGTGCCAGCAGCTTCATTAAGGGGAACACTGAAGCTTTCTTT. V is TRBV13 and J is TRBJ1-1; D ambiguous. V lost 3 bases to trimming and J lost 1 base, with 9 bases between them. The CDR3 spans 14 residues. Germline-derived CDR1 and CDR2 are PRHDT and FYEKMQ (reference sequence). Combining the CDR3 with reference TRBV13 and TRBJ1-1 gives the whole variable domain AAGVIQSPRHLIKEKRETATLKCYPIPRHDTVYWYQQGPGQDPQFLISFYEKMQSDKGSIPDRFSAQQFSDYHSELNMSSLELGDSALYFCASSFIKGNTEAFFGQGTRLTVV.